This T cell receptor (beta chain) comes out of a study of beta chain features in type 1 diabetes. Study background: Some 110,000,000 sorted cells were examined across all samples.

CD45RO/CCR7/CD25/CD127/CD95/CD27 staining was used to isolate CD4+ naive, central memory, regulatory and stem cell-like memory cells by sorting. V was shortened by 4 bases and J by 4 bases, with 16 bases between the two germline ends. Germline CDR1 LNHNV, CDR2 YYDKDF (reference sequence). The CDR3 is 15 amino acids. Every isolated RNA sample was fully reverse transcribed, so sequencing captured expressed TCRB transcripts. Data came from immunoSEQ multiplex PCR; TCRdb stores just in-frame clones and leaves some out. The sample has 810,000 or so clones, roughly a sixth seen once. The sample holds a few counts of this clone.

This TCR was recovered from a woman in her late teens or twenties in good health. The chain combines TRBV15 with TRBJ1-1; no firm D call. Sequenced material: naive CD4+ T cells from blood. CDR3 sequence reads: CATSIQPFAGTEAFF. CDR3 nucleotides: TGTGCCACCAGCATCCAACCCTTTGCGGGCACTGAAGCTTTCTTT.